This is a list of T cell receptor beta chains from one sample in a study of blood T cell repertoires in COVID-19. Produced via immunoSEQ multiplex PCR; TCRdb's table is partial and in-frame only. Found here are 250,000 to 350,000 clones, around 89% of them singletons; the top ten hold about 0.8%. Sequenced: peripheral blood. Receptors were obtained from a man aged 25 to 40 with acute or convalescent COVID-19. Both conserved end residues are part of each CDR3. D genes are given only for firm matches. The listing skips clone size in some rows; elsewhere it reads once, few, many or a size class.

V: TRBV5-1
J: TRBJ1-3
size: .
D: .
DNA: TGCGCCAGCAGCTTTGGGGCTCCAGACGGAAACACCATATATTTT
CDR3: CASSFGAPDGNTIYF

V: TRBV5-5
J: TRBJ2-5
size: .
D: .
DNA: TGTGCCAGCAGCTTGGTGGGGGGTTCGGGGACGGAGACCCAGTACTTC
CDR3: CASSLVGGSGTETQYF

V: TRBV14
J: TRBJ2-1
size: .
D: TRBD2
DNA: TGTGCCAGCAGCGCGACTTTAGGACTAGCCGACAATGAGCAGTTCTTC
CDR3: CASSATLGLADNEQFF

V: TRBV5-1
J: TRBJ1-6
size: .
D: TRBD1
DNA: TGCGCCAGCAGCTTGATAACAGGGGGTAATTCACCCCTCCACTTT
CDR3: CASSLITGGNSPLHF

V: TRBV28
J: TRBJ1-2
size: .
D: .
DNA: TGTGCCAGCAGTCCAGGACAGCAATTTAACTATGGCTACACCTTC
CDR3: CASSPGQQFNYGYTF

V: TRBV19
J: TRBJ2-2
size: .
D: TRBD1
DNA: TGTGCCAGTAGTACGGGGACAGCGAACACCGGGGAGCTGTTTTTT
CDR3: CASSTGTANTGELFF

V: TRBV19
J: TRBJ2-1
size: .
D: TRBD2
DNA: TGTGCCAGTACCCTGGGGTCGGCTAGCGGGAAGAGCTCCTACAATGAGCAGTTCTTC
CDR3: CASTLGSASGKSSYNEQFF

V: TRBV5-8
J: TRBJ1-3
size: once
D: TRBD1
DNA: TGTGCCAGCAGCTTTCAGCGATCAGGGGGCTCTGGAAACACCATATATTTT
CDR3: CASSFQRSGGSGNTIYF

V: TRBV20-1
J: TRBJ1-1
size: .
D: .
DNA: TGCAGTGCTAGAGTAATGACTGAAGCTTTCTTT
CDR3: CSARVMTEAFF

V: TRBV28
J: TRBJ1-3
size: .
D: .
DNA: TGTGCCAGCAGTGATGTCTTGACAGGCTCTGGAAACACCATATATTTT
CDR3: CASSDVLTGSGNTIYF

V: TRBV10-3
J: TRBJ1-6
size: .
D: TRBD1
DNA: TGTGCCATCAGTGAAGGTGGGAGGACAGGGAGTTCACCCCTCCACTTT
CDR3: CAISEGGRTGSSPLHF

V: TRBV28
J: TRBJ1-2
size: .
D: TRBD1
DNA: TGTGCCAGCAGTTCGACAGGGAGAGCTAACTATGGCTACACCTTC
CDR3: CASSSTGRANYGYTF

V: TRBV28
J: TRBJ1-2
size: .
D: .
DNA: TGTGCCAGCAGTTTAGGGTCAGGGGACTATGGCTACACCTTC
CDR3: CASSLGSGDYGYTF

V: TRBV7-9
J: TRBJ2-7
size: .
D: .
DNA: TGTGCCAGCAGCTTAACAGCCTACGAGCAGTACTTC
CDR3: CASSLTAYEQYF

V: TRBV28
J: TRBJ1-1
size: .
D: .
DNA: TGTGCCAGCAGCCTTCAGGGGACGAACACTGAAGCTTTCTTT
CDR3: CASSLQGTNTEAFF

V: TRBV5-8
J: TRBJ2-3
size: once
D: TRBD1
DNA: TGTGCCAGCAGCCCCGGGACAGGCAGCACAGATACGCAGTATTTT
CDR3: CASSPGTGSTDTQYF

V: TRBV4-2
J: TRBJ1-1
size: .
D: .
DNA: TGTGCCAGCAGCCAAGGTACCGGCCCAACAGGTGCGGCTTTCTTT
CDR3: CASSQGTGPTGAAFF

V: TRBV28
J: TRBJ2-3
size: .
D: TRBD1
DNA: TGTGCCAGCAGTTCGCCGAGGGGACAGGGGAAATTAACTAGCACAGATACGCAGTATTTT
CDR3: CASSSPRGQGKLTSTDTQYF

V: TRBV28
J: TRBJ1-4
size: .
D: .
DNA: TGTGCCAGCAGTGGCCCGGGACTGTTTTTT
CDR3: CASSGPGLFF

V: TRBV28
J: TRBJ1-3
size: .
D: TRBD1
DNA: TGTGCCAGCAGTCCCAACCGCGGACAGGGCGCATACACCATATATTTT
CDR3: CASSPNRGQGAYTIYF

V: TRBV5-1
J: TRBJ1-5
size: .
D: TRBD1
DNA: TGCGCCAGCAGCCTACAGGGGGGTTATCAGCCCCAGCATTTT
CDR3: CASSLQGGYQPQHF

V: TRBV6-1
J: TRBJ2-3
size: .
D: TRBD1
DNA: TGTGCCAGCAGTGGAGAGGGGGCCGTGGGGGTTGGTACGCAGTATTTT
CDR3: CASSGEGAVGVGTQYF

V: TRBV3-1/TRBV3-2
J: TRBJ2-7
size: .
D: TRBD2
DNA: TGTGCCAGCAGCTCAATGCACGGGGGGGAGCAGTACTTC
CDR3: CASSSMHGGEQYF

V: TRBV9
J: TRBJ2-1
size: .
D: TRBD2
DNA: TGTGCCAGCAGCCCGAAACTAGCGGGGGGGGGCAATGAGCAGTTCTTC
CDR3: CASSPKLAGGGNEQFF

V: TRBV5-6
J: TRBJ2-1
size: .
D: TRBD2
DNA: TGTGCCAGCAGCTTCCTAGCGGGAGAGCCCCTCGATGAGCAGTTCTTC
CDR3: CASSFLAGEPLDEQFF

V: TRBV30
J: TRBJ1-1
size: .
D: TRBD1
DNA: TGTGCCTGGGAAGGGACAGGGGCCCTAGGAGCTTTCTTT
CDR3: CAWEGTGALGAFF

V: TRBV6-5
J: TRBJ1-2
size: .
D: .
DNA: TGTGCCAGCACCCCCGGGGGTCTAAACTATGGCTACACCTTC
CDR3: CASTPGGLNYGYTF

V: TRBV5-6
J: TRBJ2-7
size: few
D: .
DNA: TGTGCCAGCAGCTCGATACAGGGTATCCTGGCCTACGAGCAGTACTTC
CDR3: CASSSIQGILAYEQYF

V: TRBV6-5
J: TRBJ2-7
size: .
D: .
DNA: TGTGCCAGCAGTTTGATGAGCTGGGACACTTCCTACGAGCAGTACTTC
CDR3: CASSLMSWDTSYEQYF

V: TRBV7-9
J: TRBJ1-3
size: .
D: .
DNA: TGTGCCAGCAGTCAGGCAGGAAACACCATATATTTT
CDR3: CASSQAGNTIYF

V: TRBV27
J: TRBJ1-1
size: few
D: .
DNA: TGTGCCAGCAGTTTCTCAGGGAACACTGAAGCTTTCTTT
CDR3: CASSFSGNTEAFF

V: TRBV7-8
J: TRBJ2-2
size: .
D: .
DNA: TGTGCCAGCAGCTTAGCAAGGTTCCGAGGCGGCACCGGGGAGCTGTTTTTT
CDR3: CASSLARFRGGTGELFF

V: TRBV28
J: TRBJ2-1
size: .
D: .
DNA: TGTGCCAGCACCCTCCCGGGAATCTACAATGAGCAGTTCTTC
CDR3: CASTLPGIYNEQFF

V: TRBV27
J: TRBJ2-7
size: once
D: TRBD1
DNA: TGTGCCAGCAGCCCCAGAAGGACAGGGGGCCTCGAGCAGTACTTC
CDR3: CASSPRRTGGLEQYF

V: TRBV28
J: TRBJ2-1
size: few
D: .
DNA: TGTGCCAGCAGTTTAGTAGGAGGGCCTACCAATGAGCAGTTCTTC
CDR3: CASSLVGGPTNEQFF

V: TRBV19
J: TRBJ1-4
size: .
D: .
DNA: TGTGCCAGTAATCGCCAGGGAGGTGGAAAACTGTTTTTT
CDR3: CASNRQGGGKLFF

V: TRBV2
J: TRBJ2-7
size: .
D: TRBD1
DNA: TGTGCCAGCAGTTCCCGGGACAGGGGGAACTACGAGCAGTACTTC
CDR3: CASSSRDRGNYEQYF

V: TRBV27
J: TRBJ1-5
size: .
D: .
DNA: TGTGCCAGCAGCCCTCAATTCCGAGTGAATCAGCCCCAGCATTTT
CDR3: CASSPQFRVNQPQHF

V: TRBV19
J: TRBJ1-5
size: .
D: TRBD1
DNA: TGTGCCAGTAGTATAGCGACAGGGAATAGCAATCAGCCCCAGCATTTT
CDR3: CASSIATGNSNQPQHF

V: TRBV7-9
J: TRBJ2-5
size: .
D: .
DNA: TGTGCCAGCAGCGCATACGAAGGACAGAGCCAAGAGACCCAGTACTTC
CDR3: CASSAYEGQSQETQYF

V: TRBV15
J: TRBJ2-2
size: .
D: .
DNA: TGTGCCACCAGCAGAGGGTCTAGTGGTTCCGGGGAGCTGTTTTTT
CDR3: CATSRGSSGSGELFF

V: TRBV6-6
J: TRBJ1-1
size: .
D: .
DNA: TGTGCCAGCAGTTACTCTAGCCGGTTGAACACTGAAGCTTTCTTT
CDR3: CASSYSSRLNTEAFF

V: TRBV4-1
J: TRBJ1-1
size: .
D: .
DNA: TGCGCCAGCAGCCAACCCCGCTCCGGGAACACTGAAGCTTTCTTT
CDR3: CASSQPRSGNTEAFF

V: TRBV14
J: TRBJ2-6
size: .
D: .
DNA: TGTGCCAGCAGCCAGAGAGGCGCCAACGTCCTGACTTTC
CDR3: CASSQRGANVLTF

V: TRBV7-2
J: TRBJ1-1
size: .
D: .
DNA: TGTGCCAGCAGCCTAGGACAGTGGGGCACTGAAGCTTTCTTT
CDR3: CASSLGQWGTEAFF

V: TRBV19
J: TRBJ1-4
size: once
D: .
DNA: TGTGCCAGTAACGCCCCCGGGGCTAATGAAAAACTGTTTTTT
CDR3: CASNAPGANEKLFF

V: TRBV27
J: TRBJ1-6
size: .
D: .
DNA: TGTGCCAGCAGTTTAGCAGGGGTGCATTCACCCCTCCACTTT
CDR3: CASSLAGVHSPLHF

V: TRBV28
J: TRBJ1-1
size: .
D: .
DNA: TGTGCCAGCAGTTTAGCACAGACTGAAGCTTTCTTT
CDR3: CASSLAQTEAFF

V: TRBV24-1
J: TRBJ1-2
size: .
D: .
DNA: TGTGCCACCAGTGATTTTACCAGGGCACATGGCTACACCTTC
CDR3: CATSDFTRAHGYTF

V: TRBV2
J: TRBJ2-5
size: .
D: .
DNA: TGTGCCAGCTTAGGCACTAATCGCCAAGAGACCCAGTACTTC
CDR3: CASLGTNRQETQYF

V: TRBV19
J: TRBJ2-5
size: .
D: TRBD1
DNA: TGTGCCAGTAGCAACTCCGGACAGGGCGGGTTAGAGACCCAGTACTTC
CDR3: CASSNSGQGGLETQYF

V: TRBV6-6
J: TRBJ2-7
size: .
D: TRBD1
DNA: TGTGCCAGCACTATGGACAGGAATGGCGAGCAGTACTTC
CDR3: CASTMDRNGEQYF

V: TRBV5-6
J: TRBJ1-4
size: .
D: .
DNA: TGTGCCAGCAGCACGAGACGGGAGTTTAATGAAAAACTGTTTTTT
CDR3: CASSTRREFNEKLFF